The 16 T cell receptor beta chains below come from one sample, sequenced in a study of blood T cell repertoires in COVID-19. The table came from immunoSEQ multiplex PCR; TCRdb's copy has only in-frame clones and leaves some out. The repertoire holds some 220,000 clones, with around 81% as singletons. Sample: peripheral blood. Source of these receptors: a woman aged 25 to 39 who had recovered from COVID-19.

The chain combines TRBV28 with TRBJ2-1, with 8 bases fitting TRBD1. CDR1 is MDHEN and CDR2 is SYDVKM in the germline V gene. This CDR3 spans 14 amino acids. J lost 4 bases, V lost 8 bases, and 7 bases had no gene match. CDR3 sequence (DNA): TGTGCCAGCTTCGCCGGGACAGGTTACAATGAGCAGTTCTTC. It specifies CASFAGTGYNEQFF. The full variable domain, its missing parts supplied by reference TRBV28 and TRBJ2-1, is DVKVTQSSRYLVKRTGEKVFLECVQDMDHENMFWYRQDPGLGLRLIYFSYDVKMKEKGDIPEGYSVSREKKERFSLILESASTNQTSMYLCASFAGTGYNEQFFGPGTRLTVL.

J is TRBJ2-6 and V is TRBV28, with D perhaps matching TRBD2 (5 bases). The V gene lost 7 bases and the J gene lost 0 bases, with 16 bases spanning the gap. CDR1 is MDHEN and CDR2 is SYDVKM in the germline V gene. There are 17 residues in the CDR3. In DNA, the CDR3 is TGTGCCAGCACGACACGGGGTTTAAGCTCTGGGGCCAACGTCCTGACTTTC. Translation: CASTTRGLSSGANVLTF.

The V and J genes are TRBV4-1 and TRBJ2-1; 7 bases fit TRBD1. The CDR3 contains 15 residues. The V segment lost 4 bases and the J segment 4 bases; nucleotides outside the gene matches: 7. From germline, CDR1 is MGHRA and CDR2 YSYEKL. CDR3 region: CASSLARGFYNEQFF. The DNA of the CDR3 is TGCGCCAGCAGCCTAGCCAGGGGGTTTTACAATGAGCAGTTCTTC.

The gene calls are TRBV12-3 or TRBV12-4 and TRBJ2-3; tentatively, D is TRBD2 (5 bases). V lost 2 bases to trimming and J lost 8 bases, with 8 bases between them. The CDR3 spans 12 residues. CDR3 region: CASSLPRVTQYF. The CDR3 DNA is TGTGCCAGCAGTTTACCGAGGGTTACGCAGTATTTT.

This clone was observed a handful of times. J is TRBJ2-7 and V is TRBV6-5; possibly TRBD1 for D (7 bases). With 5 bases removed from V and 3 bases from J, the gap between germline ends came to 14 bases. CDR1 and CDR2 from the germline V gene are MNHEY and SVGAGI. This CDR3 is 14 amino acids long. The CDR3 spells CASSRQGGNYEQYF. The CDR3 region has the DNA TGTGCCAGCAGTCGACAGGGAGGAAACTACGAGCAGTACTTC.

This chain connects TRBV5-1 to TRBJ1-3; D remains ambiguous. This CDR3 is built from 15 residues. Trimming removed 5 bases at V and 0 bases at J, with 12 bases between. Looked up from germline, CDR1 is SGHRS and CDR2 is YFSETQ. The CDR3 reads CASSLDGSSGNTIYF. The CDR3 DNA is TGCGCCAGCAGTCTCGACGGGAGCTCTGGAAACACCATATATTTT.

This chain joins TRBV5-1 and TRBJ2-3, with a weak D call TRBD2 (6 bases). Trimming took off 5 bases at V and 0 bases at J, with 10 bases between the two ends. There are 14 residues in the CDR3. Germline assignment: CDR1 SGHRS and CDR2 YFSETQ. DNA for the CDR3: TGCGCCAGCAGGGGGACTGTAAGCACAGATACGCAGTATTTT. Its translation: CASRGTVSTDTQYF.

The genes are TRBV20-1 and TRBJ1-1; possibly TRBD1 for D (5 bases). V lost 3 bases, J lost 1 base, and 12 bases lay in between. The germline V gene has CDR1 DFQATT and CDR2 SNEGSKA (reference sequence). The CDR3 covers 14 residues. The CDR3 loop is CSASRAGSNTEAFF. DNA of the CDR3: TGCAGTGCTAGTAGGGCAGGGTCGAACACTGAAGCTTTCTTT.

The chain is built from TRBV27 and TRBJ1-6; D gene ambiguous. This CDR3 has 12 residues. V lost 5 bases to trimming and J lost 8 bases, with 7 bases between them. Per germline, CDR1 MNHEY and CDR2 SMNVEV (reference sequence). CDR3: CASSPGYSPLHF. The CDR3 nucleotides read TGTGCCAGCAGTCCAGGATATTCACCCCTCCACTTT.

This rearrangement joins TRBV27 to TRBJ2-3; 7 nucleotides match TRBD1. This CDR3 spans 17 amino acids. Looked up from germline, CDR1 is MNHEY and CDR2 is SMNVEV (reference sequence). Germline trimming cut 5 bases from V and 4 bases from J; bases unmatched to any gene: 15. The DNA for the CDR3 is TGTGCCAGCAGTACCTTAAGACGACAGGGAAGTGCAGATACGCAGTATTTT. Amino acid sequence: CASSTLRRQGSADTQYF.

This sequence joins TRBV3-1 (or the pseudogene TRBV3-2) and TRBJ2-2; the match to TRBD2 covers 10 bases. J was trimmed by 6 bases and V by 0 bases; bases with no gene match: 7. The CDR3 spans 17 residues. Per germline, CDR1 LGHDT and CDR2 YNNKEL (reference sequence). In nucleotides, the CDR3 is TGTGCCAGCAGCCAAGATGTTCTAGCGGGAGAATCCGGGGAGCTGTTTTTT. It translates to CASSQDVLAGESGELFF.

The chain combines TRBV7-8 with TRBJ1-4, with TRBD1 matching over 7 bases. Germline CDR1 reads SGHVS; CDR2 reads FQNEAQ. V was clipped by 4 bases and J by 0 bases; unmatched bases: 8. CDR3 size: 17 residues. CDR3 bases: TGTGCCAGCAGCTCGCCCCAGGGGGTGACAACTAATGAAAAACTGTTTTTT. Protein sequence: CASSSPQGVTTNEKLFF.

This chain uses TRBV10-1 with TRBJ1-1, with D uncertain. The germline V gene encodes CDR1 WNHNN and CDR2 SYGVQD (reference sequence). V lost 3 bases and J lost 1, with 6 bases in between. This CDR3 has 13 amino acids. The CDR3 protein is CASSDFPNTEAFF. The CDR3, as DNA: TGCGCCAGCAGTGACTTCCCGAACACTGAAGCTTTCTTT.

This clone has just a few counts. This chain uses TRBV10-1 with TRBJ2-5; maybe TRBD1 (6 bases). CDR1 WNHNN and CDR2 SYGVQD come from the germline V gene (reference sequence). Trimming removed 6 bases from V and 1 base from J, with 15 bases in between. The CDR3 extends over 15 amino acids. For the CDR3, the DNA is TGCGCCAGCAGCGCACGACTGGGGGCCCAAGAGACCCAGTACTTC. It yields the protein CASSARLGAQETQYF.

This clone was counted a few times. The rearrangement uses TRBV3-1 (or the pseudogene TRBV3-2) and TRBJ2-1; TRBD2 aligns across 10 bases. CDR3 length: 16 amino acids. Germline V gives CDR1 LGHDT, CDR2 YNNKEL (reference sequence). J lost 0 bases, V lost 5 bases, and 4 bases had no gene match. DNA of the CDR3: TGTGCCAGCAGCGATAGCGGGAGGACCTCCTACAATGAGCAGTTCTTC. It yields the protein CASSDSGRTSYNEQFF.

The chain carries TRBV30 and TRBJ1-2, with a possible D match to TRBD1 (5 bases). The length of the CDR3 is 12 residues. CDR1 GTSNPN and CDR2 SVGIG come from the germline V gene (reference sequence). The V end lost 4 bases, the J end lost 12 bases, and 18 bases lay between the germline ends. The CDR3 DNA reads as TGTGCCTGGACCTGGGGAGGCAAGGGACACACCTTC. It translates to CAWTWGGKGHTF. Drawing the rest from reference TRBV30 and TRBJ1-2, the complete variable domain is SQTIHQWPATLVQPVGSPLSLECTVEGTSNPNLYWYRQAAGRGLQLLFYSVGIGQISSEVPQNLSASRPQDRQFILSSKKLLLSDSGFYLCAWTWGGKGHTFGSGTRLTVV.